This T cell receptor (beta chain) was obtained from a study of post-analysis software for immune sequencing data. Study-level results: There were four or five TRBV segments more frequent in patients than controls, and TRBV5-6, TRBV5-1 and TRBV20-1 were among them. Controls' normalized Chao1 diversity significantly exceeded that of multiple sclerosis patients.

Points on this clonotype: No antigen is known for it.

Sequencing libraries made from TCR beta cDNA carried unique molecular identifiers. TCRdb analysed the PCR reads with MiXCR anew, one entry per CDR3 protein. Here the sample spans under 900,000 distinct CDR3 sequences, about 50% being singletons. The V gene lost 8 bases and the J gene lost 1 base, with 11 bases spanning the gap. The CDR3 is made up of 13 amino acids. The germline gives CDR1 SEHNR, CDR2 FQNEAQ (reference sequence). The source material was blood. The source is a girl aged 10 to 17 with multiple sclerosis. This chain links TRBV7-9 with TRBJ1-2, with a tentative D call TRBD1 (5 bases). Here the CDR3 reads CASQETVNYGYTF. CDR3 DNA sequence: TGTGCCAGCCAAGAGACAGTTAACTATGGCTACACCTTC. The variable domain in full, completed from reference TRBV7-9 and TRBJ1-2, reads DTGVSQNPRHKITKRGQNVTFRCDPISEHNRLYWYRQTLGQGPEFLTYFQNEAQLEKSRLLSDRFSAERPKGSFSTLEIQRTEQGDSAMYLCASQETVNYGYTFGSGTRLTVV.